This T cell receptor beta chain derives from a study of blood T cell repertoires in COVID-19. Study-wide background: Collection of acute and convalescent COVID-19 samples took place in the United States, Italy and Spain. T cells, B-cell-depleted T cells, or PBMCs provided the cDNA or gDNA that served as material.

Authors' data handling: Scientists estimated how many nucleated cells there were by amplifying reference gene primers. TCRdb's table, derived via immunoSEQ multiplex PCR, lists solely in-frame clones and lacks some. The DNA was the basis for D and trimming; V, J and clone size are from that table. The sample holds 150,000 to 200,000 clones, about 80% seen once. The CDR3 is made up of 15 amino acids. Trimming removed 6 bases at V and 2 bases at J, with 16 bases between. The germline V gene has CDR1 MNHEY and CDR2 SVGAGI. Recruited during active infection, patients (from Seattle) were subsequently followed longitudinally.

The clonotype comes from a woman between 40 and 50 years old with COVID-19, enrolled during active disease. Input material: peripheral blood. V and J are TRBV6-5 and TRBJ1-2; perhaps TRBD1 as D (6 bases). In nucleotides, the CDR3 is TGTGCCAGCAGGGCAGCAGGGGCCTCCAACTATGGCTACACCTTC. Its protein product is CASRAAGASNYGYTF.